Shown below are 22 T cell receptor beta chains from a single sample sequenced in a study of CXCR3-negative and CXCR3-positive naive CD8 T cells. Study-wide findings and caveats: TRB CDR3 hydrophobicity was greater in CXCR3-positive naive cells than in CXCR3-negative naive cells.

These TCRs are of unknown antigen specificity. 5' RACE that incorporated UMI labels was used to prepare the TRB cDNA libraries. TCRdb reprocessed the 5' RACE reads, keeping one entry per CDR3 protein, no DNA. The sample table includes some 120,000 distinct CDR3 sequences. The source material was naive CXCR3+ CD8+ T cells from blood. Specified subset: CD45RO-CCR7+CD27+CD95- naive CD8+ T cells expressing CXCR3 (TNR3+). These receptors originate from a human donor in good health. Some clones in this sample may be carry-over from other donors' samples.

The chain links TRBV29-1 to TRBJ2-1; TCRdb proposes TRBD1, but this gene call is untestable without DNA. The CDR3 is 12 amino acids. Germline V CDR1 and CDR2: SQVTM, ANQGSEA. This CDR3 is CSVDPGPNEQFF.

The chain's CDR3 is CSVWTQNTEAFF. The rearrangement joins TRBV29-1 to TRBJ1-1; TCRdb lists TRBD1, though no DNA is available to test this call. CDR3 length equals 12 residues. Germline V CDR1 and CDR2: SQVTM, ANQGSEA.

This CDR3 is CASSTGNEQFF. This chain connects TRBV6-5 to TRBJ2-1. Germline V gene lookup returns CDR1 MNHEY and CDR2 SVGAGI. CDR3 length: 11 residues.

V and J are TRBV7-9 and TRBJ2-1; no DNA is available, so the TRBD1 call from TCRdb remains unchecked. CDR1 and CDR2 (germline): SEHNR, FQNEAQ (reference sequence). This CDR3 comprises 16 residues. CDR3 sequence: CASSGSGGAYYNEQFF. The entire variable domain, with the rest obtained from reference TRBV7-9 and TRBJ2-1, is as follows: DTGVSQNPRHKITKRGQNVTFRCDPISEHNRLYWYRQTLGQGPEFLTYFQNEAQLEKSRLLSDRFSAERPKGSFSTLEIQRTEQGDSAMYLCASSGSGGAYYNEQFFGPGTRLTVL.

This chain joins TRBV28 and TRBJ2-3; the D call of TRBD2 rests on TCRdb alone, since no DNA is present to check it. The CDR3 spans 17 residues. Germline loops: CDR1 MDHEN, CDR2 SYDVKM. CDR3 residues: CASSSLPGSGRTDTQYF. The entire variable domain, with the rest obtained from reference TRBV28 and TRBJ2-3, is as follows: DVKVTQSSRYLVKRTGEKVFLECVQDMDHENMFWYRQDPGLGLRLIYFSYDVKMKEKGDIPEGYSVSREKKERFSLILESASTNQTSMYLCASSSLPGSGRTDTQYFGPGTRLTVL.

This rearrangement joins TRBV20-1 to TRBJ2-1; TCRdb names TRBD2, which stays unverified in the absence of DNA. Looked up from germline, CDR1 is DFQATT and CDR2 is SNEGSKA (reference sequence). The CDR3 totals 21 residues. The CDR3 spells CSARSWVIAGDAGNPYNEQFF.

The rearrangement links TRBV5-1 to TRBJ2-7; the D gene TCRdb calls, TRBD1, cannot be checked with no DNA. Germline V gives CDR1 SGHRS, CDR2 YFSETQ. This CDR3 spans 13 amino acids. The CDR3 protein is CASSSTGFYEQYF.

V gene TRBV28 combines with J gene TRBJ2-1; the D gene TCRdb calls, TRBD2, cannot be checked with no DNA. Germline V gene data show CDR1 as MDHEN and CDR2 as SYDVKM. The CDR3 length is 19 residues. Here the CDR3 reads CASSPGTSGFYEAYNEQFF. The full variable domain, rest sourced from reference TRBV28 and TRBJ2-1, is DVKVTQSSRYLVKRTGEKVFLECVQDMDHENMFWYRQDPGLGLRLIYFSYDVKMKEKGDIPEGYSVSREKKERFSLILESASTNQTSMYLCASSPGTSGFYEAYNEQFFGPGTRLTVL.

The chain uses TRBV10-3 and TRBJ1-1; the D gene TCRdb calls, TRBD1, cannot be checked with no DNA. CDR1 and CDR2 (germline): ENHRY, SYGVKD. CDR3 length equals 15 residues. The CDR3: CAISGTGVMNTEAFF.

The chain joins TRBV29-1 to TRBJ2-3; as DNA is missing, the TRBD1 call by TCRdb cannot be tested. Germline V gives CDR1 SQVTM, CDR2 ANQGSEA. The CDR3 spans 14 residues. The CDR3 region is CSVGTLTTTDTQYF.

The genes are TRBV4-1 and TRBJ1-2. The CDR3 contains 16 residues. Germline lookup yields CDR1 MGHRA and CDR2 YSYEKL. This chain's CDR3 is CASSQEAGRPNYGYTF.

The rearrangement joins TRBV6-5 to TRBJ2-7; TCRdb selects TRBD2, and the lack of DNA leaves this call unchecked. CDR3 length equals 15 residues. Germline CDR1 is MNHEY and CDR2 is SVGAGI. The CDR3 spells CASSRTSGGLYEQYF.

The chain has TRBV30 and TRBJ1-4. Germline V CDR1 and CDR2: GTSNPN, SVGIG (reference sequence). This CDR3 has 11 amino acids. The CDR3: CAWMTDEKLFF. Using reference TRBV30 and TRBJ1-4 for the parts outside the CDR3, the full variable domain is SQTIHQWPATLVQPVGSPLSLECTVEGTSNPNLYWYRQAAGRGLQLLFYSVGIGQISSEVPQNLSASRPQDRQFILSSKKLLLSDSGFYLCAWMTDEKLFFGSGTQLSVL.

The CDR3 loop reads CASSGSSGGETQYF. The chain couples TRBV11-3 to TRBJ2-5; TCRdb's assignment of TRBD1 cannot be checked, as there is no DNA. Germline V gene lookup returns CDR1 SGHNT and CDR2 YENEEA. This CDR3 spans 14 amino acids.

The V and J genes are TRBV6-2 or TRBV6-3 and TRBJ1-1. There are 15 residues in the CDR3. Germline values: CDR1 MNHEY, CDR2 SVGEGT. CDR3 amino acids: CASTEFGFMNTEAFF.

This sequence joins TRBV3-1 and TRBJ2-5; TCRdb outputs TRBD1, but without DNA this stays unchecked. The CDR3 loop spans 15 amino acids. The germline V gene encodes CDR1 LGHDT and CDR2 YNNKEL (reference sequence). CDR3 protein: CASSQGTGGGETQYF.

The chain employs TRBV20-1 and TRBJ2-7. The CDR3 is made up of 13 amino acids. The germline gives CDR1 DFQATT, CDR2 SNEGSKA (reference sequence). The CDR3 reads CSARDLETYEQYF.

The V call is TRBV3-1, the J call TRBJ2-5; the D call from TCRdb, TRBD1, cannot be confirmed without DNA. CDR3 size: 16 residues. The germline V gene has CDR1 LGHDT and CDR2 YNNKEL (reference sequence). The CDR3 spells CASSQDDRANQQTQYF.

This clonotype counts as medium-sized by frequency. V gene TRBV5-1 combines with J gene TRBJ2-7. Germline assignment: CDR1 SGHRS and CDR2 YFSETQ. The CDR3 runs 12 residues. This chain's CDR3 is CASSLEGYEQYF.

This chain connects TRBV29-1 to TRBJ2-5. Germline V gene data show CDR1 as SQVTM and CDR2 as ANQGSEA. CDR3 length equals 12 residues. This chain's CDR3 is CSVEGVEETQYF.

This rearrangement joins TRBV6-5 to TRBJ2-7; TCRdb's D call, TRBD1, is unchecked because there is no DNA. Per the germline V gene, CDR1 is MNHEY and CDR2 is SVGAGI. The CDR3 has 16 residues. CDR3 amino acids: CASSTTYYKGADEQYF.

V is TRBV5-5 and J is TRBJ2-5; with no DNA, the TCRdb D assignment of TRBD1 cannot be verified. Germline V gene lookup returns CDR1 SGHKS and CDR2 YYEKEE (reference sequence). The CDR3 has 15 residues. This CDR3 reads CASSFTGGSGETQYF.